The TCR beta chain under discussion was sequenced for a study of blood T cell repertoires in COVID-19. The wider study: Acute and convalescent COVID-19 specimens originated in the United States, Italy and Spain. T cells, B-cell-depleted T cells, or PBMCs supplied cDNA or gDNA.

From germline, CDR1 is SGHAT and CDR2 FQDESV (reference sequence). V shed 1 base, J shed 2 bases, and the junction held 3 bases outside the gene matches. The CDR3 spans 15 residues. This table comes from immunoSEQ multiplex PCR, and its TCRdb copy is limited to in-frame clones, with some not included. The data contain approximately 290,000 clones, 89% of them singletons. The sequencing sample was made of peripheral blood. The V call is TRBV11-1, the J call TRBJ2-7; 9 nucleotides agree with TRBD2. This TCR derives from a woman aged 55-75 years with acute or convalescent COVID-19. Here the CDR3 reads CASSLGRGGPYEQYF. CDR3 nucleotides: TGTGCCAGCAGCTTAGGGCGGGGGGGGCCCTACGAGCAGTACTTC. Combining the CDR3 with reference TRBV11-1 and TRBJ2-7 gives the whole variable domain EAEVAQSPRYKITEKSQAVAFWCDPISGHATLYWYRQILGQGPELLVQFQDESVVDDSQLPKDRFSAERLKGVDSTLKIQPAELGDSAMYLCASSLGRGGPYEQYFGPGTRLTVT.